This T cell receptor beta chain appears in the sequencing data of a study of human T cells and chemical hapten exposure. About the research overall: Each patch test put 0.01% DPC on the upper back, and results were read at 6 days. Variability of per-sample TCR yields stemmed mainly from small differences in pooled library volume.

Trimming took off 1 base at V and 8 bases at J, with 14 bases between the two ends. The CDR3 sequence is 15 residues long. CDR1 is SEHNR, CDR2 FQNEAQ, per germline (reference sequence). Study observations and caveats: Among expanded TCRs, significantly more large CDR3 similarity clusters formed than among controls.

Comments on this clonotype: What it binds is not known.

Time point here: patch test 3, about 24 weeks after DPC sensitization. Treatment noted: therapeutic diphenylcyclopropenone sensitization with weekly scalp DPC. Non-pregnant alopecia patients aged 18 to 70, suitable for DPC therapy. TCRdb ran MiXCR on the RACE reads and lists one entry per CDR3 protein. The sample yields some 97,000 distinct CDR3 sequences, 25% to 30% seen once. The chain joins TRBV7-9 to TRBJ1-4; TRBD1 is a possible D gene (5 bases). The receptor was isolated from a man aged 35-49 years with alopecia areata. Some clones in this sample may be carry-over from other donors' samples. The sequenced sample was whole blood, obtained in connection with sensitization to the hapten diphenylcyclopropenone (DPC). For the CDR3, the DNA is TGTGCCAGCAGCTTAGATGGGGCCCCAGGAGAAAAACTGTTTTTT. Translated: CASSLDGAPGEKLFF.